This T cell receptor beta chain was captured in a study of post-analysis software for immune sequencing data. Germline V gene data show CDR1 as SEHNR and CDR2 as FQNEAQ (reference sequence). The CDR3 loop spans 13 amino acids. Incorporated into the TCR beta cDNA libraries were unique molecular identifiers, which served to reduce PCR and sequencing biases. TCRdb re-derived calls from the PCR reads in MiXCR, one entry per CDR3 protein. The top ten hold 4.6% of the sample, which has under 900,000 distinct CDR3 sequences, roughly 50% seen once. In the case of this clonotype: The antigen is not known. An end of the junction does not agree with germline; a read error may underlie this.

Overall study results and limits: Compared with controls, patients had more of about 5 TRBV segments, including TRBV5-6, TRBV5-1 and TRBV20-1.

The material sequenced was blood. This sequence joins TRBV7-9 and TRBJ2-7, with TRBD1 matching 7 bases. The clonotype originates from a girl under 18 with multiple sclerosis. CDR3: CVSSLWDSYEQYF. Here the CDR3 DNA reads TGTGTCAGCAGCTTGTGGGACAGCTACGAGCAGTACTTC.